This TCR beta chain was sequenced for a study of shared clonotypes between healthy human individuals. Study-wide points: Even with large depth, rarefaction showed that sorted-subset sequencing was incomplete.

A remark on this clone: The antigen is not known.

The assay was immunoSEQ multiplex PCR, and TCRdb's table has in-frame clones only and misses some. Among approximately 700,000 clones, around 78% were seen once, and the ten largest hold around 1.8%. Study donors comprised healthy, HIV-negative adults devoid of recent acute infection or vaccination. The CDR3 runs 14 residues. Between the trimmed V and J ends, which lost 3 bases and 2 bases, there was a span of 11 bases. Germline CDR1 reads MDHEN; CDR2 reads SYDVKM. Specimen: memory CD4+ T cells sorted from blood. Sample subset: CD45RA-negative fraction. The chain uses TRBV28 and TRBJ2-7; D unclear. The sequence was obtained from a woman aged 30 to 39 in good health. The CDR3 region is CASSFTPPPYEQYF. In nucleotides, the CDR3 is TGTGCCAGCAGTTTTACCCCACCGCCCTACGAGCAGTACTTC.